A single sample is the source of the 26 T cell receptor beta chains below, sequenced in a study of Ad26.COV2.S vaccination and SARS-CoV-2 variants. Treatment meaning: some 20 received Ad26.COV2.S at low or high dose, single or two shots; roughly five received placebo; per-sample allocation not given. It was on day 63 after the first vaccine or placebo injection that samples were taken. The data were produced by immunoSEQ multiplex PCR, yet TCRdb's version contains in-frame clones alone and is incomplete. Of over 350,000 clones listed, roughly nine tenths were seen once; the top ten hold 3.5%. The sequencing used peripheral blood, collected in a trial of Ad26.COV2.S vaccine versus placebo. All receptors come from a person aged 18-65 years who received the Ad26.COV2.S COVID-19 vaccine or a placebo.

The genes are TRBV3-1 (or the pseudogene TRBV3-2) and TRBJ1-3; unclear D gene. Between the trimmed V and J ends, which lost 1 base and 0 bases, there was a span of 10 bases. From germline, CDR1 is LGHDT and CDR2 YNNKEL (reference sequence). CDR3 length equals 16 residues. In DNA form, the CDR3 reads TGTGCCAGCAGCCAAGGCCGCGCCGACTCTGGAAACACCATATATTTT. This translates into CASSQGRADSGNTIYF.

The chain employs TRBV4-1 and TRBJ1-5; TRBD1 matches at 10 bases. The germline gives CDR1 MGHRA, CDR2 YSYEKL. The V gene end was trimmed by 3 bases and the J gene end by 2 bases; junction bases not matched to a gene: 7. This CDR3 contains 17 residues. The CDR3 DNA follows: TGCGCCAGCAGCCAGGCCTTGACAGGGGGCGGCAATCAGCCCCAGCATTTT. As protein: CASSQALTGGGNQPQHF.

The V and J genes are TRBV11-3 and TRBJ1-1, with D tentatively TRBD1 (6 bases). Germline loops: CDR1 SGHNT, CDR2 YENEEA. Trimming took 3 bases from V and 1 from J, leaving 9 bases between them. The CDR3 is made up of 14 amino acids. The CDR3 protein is CASSFGGRNTEAFF. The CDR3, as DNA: TGTGCCAGCAGCTTCGGGGGGCGGAACACTGAAGCTTTCTTT.

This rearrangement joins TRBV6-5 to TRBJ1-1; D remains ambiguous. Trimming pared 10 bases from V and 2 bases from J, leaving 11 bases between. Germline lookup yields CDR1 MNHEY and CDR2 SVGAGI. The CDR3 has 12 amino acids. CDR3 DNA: TGTGCCACCGCGACGGGAAACACTGAAGCTTTCTTT. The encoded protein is CATATGNTEAFF.

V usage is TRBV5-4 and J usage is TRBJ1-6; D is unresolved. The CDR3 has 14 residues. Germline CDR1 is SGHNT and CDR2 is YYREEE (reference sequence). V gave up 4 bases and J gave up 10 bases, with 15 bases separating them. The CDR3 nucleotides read TGTGCCAGCAGCCGGACGGGGTCGTCCTCACCCCTCCACTTT. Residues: CASSRTGSSSPLHF.

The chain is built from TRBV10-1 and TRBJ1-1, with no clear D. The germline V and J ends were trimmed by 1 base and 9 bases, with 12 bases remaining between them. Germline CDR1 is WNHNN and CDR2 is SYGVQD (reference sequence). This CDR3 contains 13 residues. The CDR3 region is CASSEFTAQKAFF. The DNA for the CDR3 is TGCGCCAGCAGTGAGTTCACGGCACAGAAAGCTTTCTTT.

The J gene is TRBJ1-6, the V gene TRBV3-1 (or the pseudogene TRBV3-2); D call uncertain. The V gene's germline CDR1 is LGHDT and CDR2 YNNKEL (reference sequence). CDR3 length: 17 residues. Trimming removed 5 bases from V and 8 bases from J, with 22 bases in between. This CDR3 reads CASSDRVTGVADSPLHF. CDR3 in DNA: TGTGCCAGCAGCGATCGAGTGACCGGGGTAGCGGATTCACCCCTCCACTTT.

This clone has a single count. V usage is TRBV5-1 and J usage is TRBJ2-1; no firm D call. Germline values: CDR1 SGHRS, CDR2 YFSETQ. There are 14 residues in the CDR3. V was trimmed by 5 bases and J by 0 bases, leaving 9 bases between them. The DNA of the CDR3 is TGCGCCAGCAGTTACTTAAGCTCCTACAATGAGCAGTTCTTC. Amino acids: CASSYLSSYNEQFF.

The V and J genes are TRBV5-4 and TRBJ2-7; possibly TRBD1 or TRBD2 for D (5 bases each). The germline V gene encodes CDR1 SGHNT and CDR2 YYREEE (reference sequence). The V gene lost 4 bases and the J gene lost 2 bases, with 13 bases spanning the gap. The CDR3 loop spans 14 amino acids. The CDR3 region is CASSARDGTYEQYF. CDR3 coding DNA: TGTGCCAGCAGCGCCCGGGACGGAACCTACGAGCAGTACTTC.

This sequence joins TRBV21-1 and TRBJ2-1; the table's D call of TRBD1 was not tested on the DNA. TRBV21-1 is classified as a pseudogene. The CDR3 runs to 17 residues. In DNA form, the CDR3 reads TGTGCCAGCAGCAATACTGCACAGGGGCCAAGCTACAATGAGCAGTTCTTC. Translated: CASSNTAQGPSYNEQFF.

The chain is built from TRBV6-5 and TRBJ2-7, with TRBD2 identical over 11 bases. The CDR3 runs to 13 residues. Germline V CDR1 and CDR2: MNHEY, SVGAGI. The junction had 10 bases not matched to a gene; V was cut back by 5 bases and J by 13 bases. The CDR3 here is CASSPIAGGFGYF. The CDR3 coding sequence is TGTGCCAGCAGTCCCATAGCGGGGGGGTTCGGCTACTTC.

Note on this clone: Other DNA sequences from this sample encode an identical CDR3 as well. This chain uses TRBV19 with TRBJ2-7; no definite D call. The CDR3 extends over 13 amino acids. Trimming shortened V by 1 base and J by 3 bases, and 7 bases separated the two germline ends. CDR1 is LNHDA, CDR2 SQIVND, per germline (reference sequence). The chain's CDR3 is CASSIGHHYEQYF. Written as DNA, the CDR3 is TGTGCCAGTAGTATAGGACACCACTACGAGCAGTACTTC.

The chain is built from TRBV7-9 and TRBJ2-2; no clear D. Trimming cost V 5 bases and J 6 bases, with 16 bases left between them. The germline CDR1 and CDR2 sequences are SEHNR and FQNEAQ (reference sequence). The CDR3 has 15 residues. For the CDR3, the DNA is TGTGCCAGCAGCCCCCCGGCTTTGGAAGCCGGGGAGCTGTTTTTT. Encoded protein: CASSPPALEAGELFF. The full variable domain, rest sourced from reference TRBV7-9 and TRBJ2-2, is DTGVSQNPRHKITKRGQNVTFRCDPISEHNRLYWYRQTLGQGPEFLTYFQNEAQLEKSRLLSDRFSAERPKGSFSTLEIQRTEQGDSAMYLCASSPPALEAGELFFGEGSRLTVL.

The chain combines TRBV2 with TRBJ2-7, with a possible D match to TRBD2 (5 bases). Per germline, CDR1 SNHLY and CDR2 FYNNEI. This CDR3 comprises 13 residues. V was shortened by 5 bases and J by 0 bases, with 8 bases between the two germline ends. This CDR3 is CASSSGNSYEQYF. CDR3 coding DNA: TGTGCCAGCAGTTCCGGGAACTCCTACGAGCAGTACTTC.

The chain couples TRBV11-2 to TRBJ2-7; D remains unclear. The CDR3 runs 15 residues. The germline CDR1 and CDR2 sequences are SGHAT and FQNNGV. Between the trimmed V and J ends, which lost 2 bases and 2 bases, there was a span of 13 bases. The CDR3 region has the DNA TGTGCCAGCAGCTTAATTGCCAGAATCCCCTACGAGCAGTACTTC. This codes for CASSLIARIPYEQYF. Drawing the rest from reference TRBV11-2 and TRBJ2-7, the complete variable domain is EAGVAQSPRYKIIEKRQSVAFWCNPISGHATLYWYQQILGQGPKLLIQFQNNGVVDDSQLPKDRFSAERLKGVDSTLKIQPAKLEDSAVYLCASSLIARIPYEQYFGPGTRLTVT.

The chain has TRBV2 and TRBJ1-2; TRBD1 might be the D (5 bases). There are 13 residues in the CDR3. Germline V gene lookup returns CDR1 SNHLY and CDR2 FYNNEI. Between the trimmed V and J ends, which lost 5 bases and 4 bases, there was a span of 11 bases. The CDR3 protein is CASSYDSPYGYTF. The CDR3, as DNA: TGTGCCAGCAGTTATGACAGTCCCTATGGCTACACCTTC.

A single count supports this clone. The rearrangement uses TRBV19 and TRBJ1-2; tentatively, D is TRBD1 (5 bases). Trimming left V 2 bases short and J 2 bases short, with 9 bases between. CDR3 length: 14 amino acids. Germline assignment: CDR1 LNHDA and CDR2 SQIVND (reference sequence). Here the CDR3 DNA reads TGTGCCAGTAGTATACCGACAGACAACTATGGCTACACCTTC. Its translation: CASSIPTDNYGYTF.

As DNA, the CDR3 is TGCAGTGCTGGACAGGGGATCGGCTACACCTTC. It encodes CSAGQGIGYTF. The rearrangement uses TRBV20-1 and TRBJ1-2, with 9 bases that match TRBD1. Unmatched junction bases numbered 3, after V lost 5 bases and J lost 8 bases. The germline CDR1 and CDR2 sequences are DFQATT and SNEGSKA (reference sequence). This CDR3 spans 11 amino acids.

The CDR3 DNA reads as TGTGCCAGCAGTTTAACGGGAAGGGCCGAGGAATCCACCTTC. Protein: CASSLTGRAEESTF. The V and J genes are TRBV28 and TRBJ1-2; D not certain. Germline CDR1 is MDHEN and CDR2 is SYDVKM. CDR3 length: 14 amino acids. Trimming stripped 2 bases from V and 13 bases from J, with 20 bases between.

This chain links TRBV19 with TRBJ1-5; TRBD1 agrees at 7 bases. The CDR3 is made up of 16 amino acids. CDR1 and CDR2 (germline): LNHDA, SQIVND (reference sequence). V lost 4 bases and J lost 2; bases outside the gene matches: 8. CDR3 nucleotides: TGTGCCAGTAGTACCTGGACAGGAGGGGGCAATCAGCCCCAGCATTTT. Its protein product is CASSTWTGGGNQPQHF.

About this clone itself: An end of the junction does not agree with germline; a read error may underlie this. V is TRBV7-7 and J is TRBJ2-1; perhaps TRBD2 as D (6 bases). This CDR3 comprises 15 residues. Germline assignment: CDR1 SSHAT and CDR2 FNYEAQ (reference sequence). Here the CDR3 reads CASSLAVSSYNEQFF. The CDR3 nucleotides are TGTGCTAGCAGCTTAGCGGTGAGCTCCTACAATGAGCAGTTCTTC.

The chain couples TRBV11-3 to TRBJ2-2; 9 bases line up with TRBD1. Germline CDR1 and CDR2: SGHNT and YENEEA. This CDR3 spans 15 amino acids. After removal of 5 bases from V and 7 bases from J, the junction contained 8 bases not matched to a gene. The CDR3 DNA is TGTGCCAGCAGCCCCGGGACAGGGTCGGGCGGGGAGCTGTTTTTT. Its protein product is CASSPGTGSGGELFF.

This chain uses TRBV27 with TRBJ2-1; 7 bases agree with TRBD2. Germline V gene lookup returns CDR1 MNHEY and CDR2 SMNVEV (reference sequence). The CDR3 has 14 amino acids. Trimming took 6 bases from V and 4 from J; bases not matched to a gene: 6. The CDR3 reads CASSGLAVYNEQFF. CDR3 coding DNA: TGTGCCAGCAGCGGGCTAGCGGTTTACAATGAGCAGTTCTTC.

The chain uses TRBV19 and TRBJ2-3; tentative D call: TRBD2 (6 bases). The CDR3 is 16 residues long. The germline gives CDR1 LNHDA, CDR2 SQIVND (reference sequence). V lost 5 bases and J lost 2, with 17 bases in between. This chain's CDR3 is CASSPRRGGNTDTQYF. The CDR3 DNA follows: TGTGCCAGTAGTCCGAGGCGTGGGGGGAACACAGATACGCAGTATTTT.

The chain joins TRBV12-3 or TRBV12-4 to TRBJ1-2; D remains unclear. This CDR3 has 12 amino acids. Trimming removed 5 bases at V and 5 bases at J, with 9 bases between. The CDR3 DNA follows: TGTGCCAGCAGTCTGGCCCTGTATGGCTACACCTTC. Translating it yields CASSLALYGYTF.

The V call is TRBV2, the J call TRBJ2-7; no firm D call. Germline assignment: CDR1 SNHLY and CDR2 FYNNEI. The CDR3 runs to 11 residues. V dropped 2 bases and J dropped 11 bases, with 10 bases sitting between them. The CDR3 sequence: CASSESAYEYF. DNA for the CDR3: TGTGCCAGCAGTGAAAGTGCGTACGAGTACTTC.